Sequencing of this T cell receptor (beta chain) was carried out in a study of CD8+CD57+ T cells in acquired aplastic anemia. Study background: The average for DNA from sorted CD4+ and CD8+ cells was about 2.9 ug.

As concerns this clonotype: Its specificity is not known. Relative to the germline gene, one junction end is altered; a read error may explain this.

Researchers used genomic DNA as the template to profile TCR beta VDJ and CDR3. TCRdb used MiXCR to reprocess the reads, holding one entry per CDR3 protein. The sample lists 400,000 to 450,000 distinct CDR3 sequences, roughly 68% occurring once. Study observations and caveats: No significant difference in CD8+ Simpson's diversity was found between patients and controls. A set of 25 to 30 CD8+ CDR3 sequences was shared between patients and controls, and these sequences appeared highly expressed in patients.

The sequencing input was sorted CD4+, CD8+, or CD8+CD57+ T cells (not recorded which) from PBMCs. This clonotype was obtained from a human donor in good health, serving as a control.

The CDR3 DNA sequence: TGTGCCAGCAGCCCGCGACTAGCGGACACCAATGAGCAGTTCTTC. It translates to CASSPRLADTNEQFF. The rearrangement uses TRBV5-1 and TRBJ2-1; TRBD2 matches at 9 bases. Germline V CDR1 and CDR2: SGHRS, YFSETQ. This CDR3 is 15 amino acids long. The full variable domain, its missing parts supplied by reference TRBV5-1 and TRBJ2-1, is KAGVTQTPRYLIKTRGQQVTLSCSPISGHRSVSWYQQTPGQGLQFLFEYFSETQRNKGNFPGRFSGRQFSNSRSEMNVSTLELGDSALYLCASSPRLADTNEQFFGPGTRLTVL.